The source of this T cell receptor (beta chain) is a study of regulatory T cells in long-lasting Graves disease. Study information: Treatment with antithyroid drugs for over 5 years, together with positive TSH receptor antibodies, meant persistent Graves' disease. Study-level points and caveats: Segments TRBV28, TRBJ1-2 and TRBJ2-5 showed preferential usage in persistent disease.

Through Arm-PCR of CDR3 regions and iRepertoire HTBI primers, TCR beta libraries were built. TCRdb fed the multiplex PCR reads into MiXCR, producing one record per CDR3 protein. This sample has some 440,000 distinct CDR3 sequences; around 20% occur once, and the top ten carry about 8.3%. The table lists this clonotype with many counts. Its antigen is undetermined. This CDR3 is 13 amino acids long. The V gene's germline CDR1 is MDHEN and CDR2 SYDVKM. V was clipped by 6 bases and J by 3 bases, with 12 bases between them. Time point here: persistent/refractory GD, antithyroid drugs over 5 years with positive TRAb. PBMCs provided the RNA from which the TCR library was made.

This rearrangement joins TRBV28 to TRBJ2-7; D is unresolved. The sample here was peripheral blood mononuclear cells (PBMCs), taken when the disease was refractory, from a patient treated with antithyroid drugs. The TCR was taken from a female donor with Graves disease. The CDR3 DNA follows: TGTGCCAGCAGCCCCTTTTGGGGCTACGAGCAGTACTTC. This gives the protein CASSPFWGYEQYF.